The 20 T cell receptor beta chains in this list originate from one sample, sequenced in a study of cytomegalovirus exposure and HLA in healthy donors. PCR used 60 Vbeta primers and 13 Jbeta primers. Using immunoSEQ multiplex PCR, the repertoire was profiled, and TCRdb retains in-frame clones only, with some absent. The sample has 95,000 to 150,000 clones, about three quarters seen once. Source material: PBMCs. The receptors were sampled from a middle-aged man in good health and CMV-seronegative.

Only one count was recorded for this clone. The chain carries TRBV5-8 and TRBJ1-5, with TRBD1 identical over 8 bases. Unmatched junction bases numbered 9, after V lost 0 bases and J lost 7 bases. CDR1 and CDR2 (germline): SGHTS, YDEGEE. The CDR3 extends over 16 amino acids. This CDR3 is CASSLGARGREQPQHF. The DNA of the CDR3 is TGTGCCAGCAGCTTGGGCGCCAGGGGGCGGGAACAGCCCCAGCATTTT.

The chain joins TRBV5-1 to TRBJ1-5; D call uncertain. The CDR3 has 14 residues. The V gene's germline CDR1 is SGHRS and CDR2 YFSETQ. V gave up 4 bases and J gave up 2 bases, with 10 bases separating them. The CDR3 here is CASSAGSGNQPQHF. The CDR3 nucleotides are TGCGCCAGCAGCGCAGGATCGGGCAATCAGCCCCAGCATTTT.

Only a few counts were recorded for this clone. The CDR3 coding sequence is TGTGCCAGCAGCCAACAGTTAGCGGGGAACTCCTACGAGCAGTACTTC. Translation gives CASSQQLAGNSYEQYF. The chain employs TRBV4-2 and TRBJ2-5, with 8 bases fitting TRBD2. The J call may be mistaken, given a closer DNA end match to TRBJ2-7. Germline assignment: CDR1 LGHNA and CDR2 YNFKEQ. The CDR3 is 16 residues long.

The CDR3 is CASSPGTSADTQYF. CDR3 sequence (DNA): TGTGCCAGCAGCCCCGGGACTAGCGCAGATACGCAGTATTTT. The chain employs TRBV7-9 and TRBJ2-3; 10 bases map to TRBD2. V lost 5 bases, J lost 4 bases, and 3 bases stayed unmatched. Germline CDR1 SEHNR, CDR2 FQNEAQ (reference sequence). The CDR3 consists of 14 residues.

The V gene is TRBV7-2, the J gene TRBJ1-1, with TRBD1 as a possible D gene (5 bases). This CDR3 is built from 13 residues. Trimming shortened V by 5 bases and J by 5 bases, and 12 bases separated the two germline ends. The germline gives CDR1 SGHTA, CDR2 FQGNSA. CDR3 loop: CASSPSRGTEAFF. CDR3 nucleotide sequence: TGTGCCAGCAGCCCATCGCGGGGGACTGAAGCTTTCTTT.

This clone was seen once. V usage is TRBV4-2 and J usage is TRBJ2-1, with D perhaps matching TRBD2 (6 bases). Trimming removed 4 bases from V and 2 bases from J, with 18 bases in between. This CDR3 is 17 amino acids long. Per germline, CDR1 LGHNA and CDR2 YNFKEQ. CDR3 sequence reads: CASSPLGGPGAYNEQFF. In nucleotides, the CDR3 is TGTGCCAGCAGCCCATTGGGGGGTCCGGGGGCCTACAATGAGCAGTTCTTC.

The genes are TRBV19 and TRBJ1-5, with unresolved D. Per germline, CDR1 LNHDA and CDR2 SQIVND (reference sequence). The CDR3 has 17 residues. Trimming pared 3 bases from V and 2 bases from J, leaving 17 bases between. CDR3 protein: CASSIGRWRRRNQPQHF. The DNA for the CDR3 is TGTGCCAGTAGTATCGGGAGGTGGCGAAGACGCAATCAGCCCCAGCATTTT.

The chain couples TRBV28 to TRBJ1-2; 7 positions match TRBD1. The CDR3 spans 14 residues. Germline V CDR1 and CDR2: MDHEN, SYDVKM. The junction had 3 bases not matched to a gene; V was cut back by 3 bases and J by 2 bases. As DNA, the CDR3 is TGTGCCAGCAGTTTGGGACAGCTAAACTATGGCTACACCTTC. Residues: CASSLGQLNYGYTF.

The chain combines TRBV7-2 with TRBJ1-2, with 10 nucleotides matching TRBD1. Germline assignment: CDR1 SGHTA and CDR2 FQGNSA. The trim removed 5 bases at V and 2 bases at J, leaving 11 bases unmatched. The CDR3 has 17 residues. The CDR3 bases are TGTGCCAGCAGCCTCCGGCCCGGGACAGGGGACAACTATGGCTACACCTTC. This encodes CASSLRPGTGDNYGYTF.

The chain joins TRBV4-1 to TRBJ1-4, with TRBD1 matching over 8 bases. The V and J ends lost 1 base and 5 bases, in that order; junction bases with no gene match: 12. Germline-derived CDR1 and CDR2 are MGHRA and YSYEKL. The CDR3 spans 18 residues. CDR3 region: CASSQAMVRQGANEKLFF. Written as DNA, the CDR3 is TGCGCCAGCAGCCAAGCAATGGTTCGGCAGGGGGCAAATGAAAAACTGTTTTTT.

The V and J genes are TRBV15 and TRBJ2-5, with TRBD1 matching 10 bases. Germline V lookup: CDR1 LNHNV, CDR2 YYDKDF (reference sequence). The V segment lost 4 bases and the J segment 5 bases; nucleotides outside the gene matches: 4. The CDR3 length is 14 residues. The CDR3 DNA sequence: TGTGCCACCAGCACCGGACAGGGGGGGGAGACCCAGTACTTC. Translation: CATSTGQGGETQYF. The full variable domain, its missing parts supplied by reference TRBV15 and TRBJ2-5, is DAMVIQNPRYQVTQFGKPVTLSCSQTLNHNVMYWYQQKSSQAPKLLFHYYDKDFNNEADTPDNFQSRRPNTSFCFLDIRSPGLGDTAMYLCATSTGQGGETQYFGPGTRLLVL.

The table lists this clone with a few counts. The J gene is TRBJ2-1, the V gene TRBV6-6; perhaps TRBD1 as D (6 bases). Germline-derived CDR1 and CDR2 are MNHNY and SVGAGI (reference sequence). V lost 5 bases, J lost 0 bases, and 11 bases lay in between. The CDR3 contains 15 residues. CDR3 DNA sequence: TGTGCCAGCAGTCAAATACAGGGCTCCTACAATGAGCAGTTCTTC. Translating gives CASSQIQGSYNEQFF.

The chain's CDR3 is CASSQELAGGLNEQFF. Here the CDR3 DNA reads TGCGCCAGCAGCCAAGAACTAGCGGGGGGGCTGAATGAGCAGTTCTTC. This chain connects TRBV4-3 to TRBJ2-1, with 13 positions matching TRBD2. The ends lost 0 bases at V and 7 bases at J; junction bases unmatched: 3. The CDR3 consists of 16 residues. Germline CDR1 is LGHNA and CDR2 is YSLEER.

The V gene is TRBV14, the J gene TRBJ1-1; the D is unclear. Germline V gives CDR1 SGHDN, CDR2 FVKESK. CDR3 size: 14 residues. Trimming cost V 0 bases and J 3 bases, with 8 bases left between them. CDR3 sequence: CASSQDHGDTEAFF. CDR3 DNA sequence: TGTGCCAGCAGCCAAGACCACGGGGACACTGAAGCTTTCTTT.

The rearrangement uses TRBV6-1 and TRBJ1-3; D call uncertain. Trimming left V 1 base short and J 12 bases short, with 4 bases between. From germline, CDR1 is MNHNS and CDR2 SASEGT. This CDR3 region has 10 residues. The CDR3 nucleotides are TGTGCCAGCAGTGAAGTAGTCATATATTTT. It specifies CASSEVVIYF.

The V call is TRBV15, the J call TRBJ2-2; 7 nucleotides align to TRBD1. CDR3 length equals 14 residues. V was clipped by 0 bases and J by 7 bases; unmatched bases: 2. Germline lookup yields CDR1 LNHNV and CDR2 YYDKDF (reference sequence). In DNA, the CDR3 is TGTGCCACCAGCAGAGATCCAGGGGGCGGGGAGCTGTTTTTT. This encodes CATSRDPGGGELFF.

The CDR3 region has the DNA TGTGCCAGCAGCTTTGGGACAGGGGCTATCTCTGGAAACACCATATATTTT. As protein: CASSFGTGAISGNTIYF. This chain links TRBV11-2 with TRBJ1-3, with 10 bases identical to TRBD1. Germline V gene data show CDR1 as SGHAT and CDR2 as FQNNGV. The CDR3 is made up of 17 amino acids. After removal of 3 bases from V and 0 bases from J, the junction contained 5 bases not matched to a gene.

V is TRBV6-4 and J is TRBJ1-2; D remains ambiguous. CDR1 is MRHNA, CDR2 SNTAGT, per germline. CDR3 length equals 18 residues. V lost 2 bases to trimming and J lost 1 base, with 20 bases between them. CDR3 sequence reads: CASSDEPKAGTDNYGYTF. CDR3 bases: TGTGCCAGCAGTGACGAACCCAAGGCAGGAACAGATAACTATGGCTACACCTTC.

This clone has a handful of counts. The chain is built from TRBV5-1 and TRBJ2-5; TRBD2 matches at 13 bases. The ends lost 4 bases at V and 5 bases at J; junction bases unmatched: 11. Germline V lookup: CDR1 SGHRS, CDR2 YFSETQ. This CDR3 has 17 amino acids. The CDR3 is CASSTGTSGAWGETQYF. CDR3 nucleotide sequence: TGCGCCAGCAGCACCGGGACTAGCGGGGCATGGGGTGAGACCCAGTACTTC. The full variable domain, its missing parts supplied by reference TRBV5-1 and TRBJ2-5, is KAGVTQTPRYLIKTRGQQVTLSCSPISGHRSVSWYQQTPGQGLQFLFEYFSETQRNKGNFPGRFSGRQFSNSRSEMNVSTLELGDSALYLCASSTGTSGAWGETQYFGPGTRLLVL.

The V gene is TRBV5-4, the J gene TRBJ2-5; 12 bases line up with TRBD2. The J segment lost 5 bases and the V segment lost 3 bases, leaving 8 bases of the junction unmatched. The CDR3 contains 16 residues. The germline CDR1 and CDR2 sequences are SGHNT and YYREEE (reference sequence). CDR3 sequence: CASSSPSGGAGETQYF. The CDR3 DNA reads as TGTGCCAGCAGCTCCCCTAGCGGGGGGGCTGGGGAGACCCAGTACTTC.